This TCR beta chain originates from a study of identical twins. Broader study findings: Models underestimated how often monozygotic twins shared out-of-frame TCR alpha.

A universal primer site came from template switching; cDNA carried unique molecular identifiers. MiXCR was run by TCRdb on the 5' RACE reads, yielding one entry per CDR3 protein. The sample has roughly 230,000 distinct CDR3 sequences; roughly 8% are singletons. V was shortened by 1 base and J by 8 bases, with 10 bases between the two germline ends. The CDR3 totals 13 residues. CDR1 is SGHRS and CDR2 is YFSETQ in the germline V gene. Comments on this clonotype: The antigen is unknown.

These data were likewise used in another study, on yellow fever vaccine responses in identical twins. That paper notes: Twins' vaccine T cell response reportedly seemed partly convergent, partly personalized.

The receptor was isolated from a woman aged 18 to 35 in good health. The material sequenced was CD8+ T cells sorted from blood. The chain has TRBV5-1 and TRBJ2-1; D is undetermined. CDR3 protein: CASSLWPRDEQFF. CDR3 coding DNA: TGCGCCAGCAGCTTGTGGCCCCGTGATGAGCAGTTCTTC.